The entry below gives a single T cell receptor beta chain sequence along with its context. The data were obtained in a study of cytomegalovirus exposure and HLA in healthy donors. The PCR ran on 60 Vbeta and 13 Jbeta primers. This table comes from immunoSEQ multiplex PCR, and its TCRdb copy is limited to in-frame clones, with some not included. The data show over 75,000 clones, with approximately 89% seen just once and about 8.6% held by the top ten. V was clipped by 6 bases and J by 5 bases; unmatched bases: 4. The CDR3 spans 14 residues. In germline, CDR1 is LNHDA, CDR2 SQIVND (reference sequence). Sequencing was carried out using PBMCs. The source of this sequence is a young man in good health and CMV-seropositive. The J gene is TRBJ2-3, the V gene TRBV19, with TRBD1 identical over 11 bases. CDR3 DNA sequence: TGTGCCAGTAGGGACAGGGGGCGAGGAGATACGCAGTATTTT. Its translation is CASRDRGRGDTQYF.